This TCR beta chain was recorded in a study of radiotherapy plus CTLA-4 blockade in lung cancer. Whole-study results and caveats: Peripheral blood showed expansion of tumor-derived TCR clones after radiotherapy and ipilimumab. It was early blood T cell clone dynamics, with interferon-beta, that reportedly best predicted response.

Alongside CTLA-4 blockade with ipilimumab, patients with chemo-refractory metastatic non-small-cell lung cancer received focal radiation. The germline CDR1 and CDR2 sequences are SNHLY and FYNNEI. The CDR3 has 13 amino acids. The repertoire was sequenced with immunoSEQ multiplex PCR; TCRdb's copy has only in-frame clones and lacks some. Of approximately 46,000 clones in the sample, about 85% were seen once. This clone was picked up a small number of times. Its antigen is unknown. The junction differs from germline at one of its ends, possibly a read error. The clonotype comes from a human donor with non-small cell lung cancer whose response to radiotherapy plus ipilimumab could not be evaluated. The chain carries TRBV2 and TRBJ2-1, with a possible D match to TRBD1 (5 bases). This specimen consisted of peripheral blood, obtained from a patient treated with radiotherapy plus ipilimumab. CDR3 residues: CASKRQGYDEQFF. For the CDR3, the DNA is TGTGCCAGTAAACGGCAGGGCTACGATGAGCAGTTCTTC.